This TCR beta chain was captured by sequencing in a study of blood T cell repertoires in COVID-19 (dated by TCRdb to 2020 to 2021). Regarding the research as a whole: The collaborator samples originated in the United States, Italy and Spain and spanned the acute and convalescent phases of COVID-19. The material from the prospective study consisted of cDNA or gDNA derived from T cells, B-cell-depleted T cells, or PBMCs. The dataset comprised deeply sampled blood TCRbeta repertoires from subjects exposed to, actively infected with, or recovered from COVID-19. A freely available public database, intended as a resource for researchers studying the immune response to SARS-CoV-2, is where the repertoires were released. The samples were drawn from two sources: the first 160 participants of the ongoing ImmuneRACE study, and 950 to 1,500 subjects contributed by 6 global collaborators. A de-identified subject ID, COVID-19 status, age in years and sex were almost always included in the sample metadata. Where available, HLA class I and class II types were obtained from metadata supplied by the sample provider rather than from assay-based typing.

TCRbeta CDR3 regions were amplified from genomic DNA using the immunoSEQ Assay, a bias-controlled multiplex PCR. Turning to the authors' computational methods: The number of nucleated cells in each sample was estimated from the amplification of reference gene primers within the assay. Sequence reads were collapsed and filtered to measure the absolute abundance of every unique TCRbeta CDR3 rearrangement. For each sample, productive Simpson clonality was calculated as the square root of Simpson's diversity index over productive rearrangements. TCRdb re-hosts the immuneACCESS table, in-frame sequences only. Its copies lack some clones; in the studies checked, an unresolved V gene accounts for under half of them, and the cause for the rest is not known. V, J and clone size are taken as reported in that table, and D and trimming were inferred from the DNA itself. The sample table lists approximately 280,000 clones, 82% of them with a count of one. The ten biggest clones cover roughly 4.7% of the sample.

The CDR3 measures 14 amino acids from cysteine to phenylalanine. CDR3 DNA is the only sequence kept; it has 42 bases, read in frame from the first base. Via the germline V gene (reference sequence), CDR1 is LNHDA and CDR2 SQIVND. V and J are trimmed by 5 bases and 7 bases, and the gene matches miss 5 bases of the junction. The investigation overall reported the following: The quantity of clinical and demographic metadata differed by source and by participant and was supplied without curation.

Of note for this clone: The clone's antigen remains unknown. Nothing much larger sits one base from this clone, and base qualities are not available.

Participants in the prospective study were enrolled through a virtual design, were aged 18 to 89 years, and lived in approximately 24 United States geographic areas. In the prospective study, cohorts were assigned on the basis of participant-reported clinical history obtained from a screening survey and a study questionnaire. A participant counted as exposed if, within 2 weeks of entering the study, that participant had been in contact with someone who had a PCR-confirmed or clinician-diagnosed COVID-19 case. Each participant in the prospective study had whole blood, serum and a nasopharyngeal or oropharyngeal swab collected by mobile phlebotomists. Prospective study participants could optionally give additional blood draws and questionnaires over an approximately two-month period. Before DNA extraction, blood samples from the prospective study were shipped at room temperature or frozen.

The clonotype originates from a man aged 35 to 55 who had been exposed to COVID-19. Sample: PBMCs or T cells enriched from blood (not recorded which). Recombination joined TRBV19 with TRBJ1-2; 12 junctional bases match TRBD1. The DNA is as follows: TGTGCCAGTAGTTTCGGGGACAGGGGGCTTGGCTACACCTTC. This encodes CASSFGDRGLGYTF.